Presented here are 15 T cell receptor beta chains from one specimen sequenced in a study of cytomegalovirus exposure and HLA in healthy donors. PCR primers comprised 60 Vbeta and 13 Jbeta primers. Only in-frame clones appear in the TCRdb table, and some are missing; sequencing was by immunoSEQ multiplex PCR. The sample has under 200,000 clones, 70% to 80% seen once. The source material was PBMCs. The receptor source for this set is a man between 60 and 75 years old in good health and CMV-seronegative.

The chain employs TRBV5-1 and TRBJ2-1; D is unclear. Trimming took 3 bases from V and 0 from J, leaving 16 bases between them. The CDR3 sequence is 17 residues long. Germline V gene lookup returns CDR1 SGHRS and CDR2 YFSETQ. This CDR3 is CASSSRINPGSYNEQFF. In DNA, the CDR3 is TGCGCCAGCAGCTCTCGTATAAATCCGGGCTCCTACAATGAGCAGTTCTTC.

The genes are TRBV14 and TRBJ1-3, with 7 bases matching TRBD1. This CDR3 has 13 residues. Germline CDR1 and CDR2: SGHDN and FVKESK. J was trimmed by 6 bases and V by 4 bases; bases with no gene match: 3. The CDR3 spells CASSRQGTNTIYF. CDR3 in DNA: TGTGCCAGCAGCCGACAGGGTACAAACACCATATATTTT.

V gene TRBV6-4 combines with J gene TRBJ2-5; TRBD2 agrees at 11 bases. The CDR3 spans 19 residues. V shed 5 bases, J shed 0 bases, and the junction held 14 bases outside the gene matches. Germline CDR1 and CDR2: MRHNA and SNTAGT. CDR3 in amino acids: CASSPPPGLAVEYQETQYF. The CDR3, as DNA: TGTGCCAGCAGTCCGCCCCCGGGACTAGCGGTCGAGTACCAAGAGACCCAGTACTTC.

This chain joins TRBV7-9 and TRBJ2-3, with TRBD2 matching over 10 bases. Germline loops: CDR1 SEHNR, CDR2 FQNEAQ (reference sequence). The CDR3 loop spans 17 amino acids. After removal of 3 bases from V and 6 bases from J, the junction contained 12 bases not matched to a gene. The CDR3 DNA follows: TGTGCCAGCAGCTTCCCCGAGCGGGGGGGCAATCCGGATACGCAGTATTTT. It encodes CASSFPERGGNPDTQYF.

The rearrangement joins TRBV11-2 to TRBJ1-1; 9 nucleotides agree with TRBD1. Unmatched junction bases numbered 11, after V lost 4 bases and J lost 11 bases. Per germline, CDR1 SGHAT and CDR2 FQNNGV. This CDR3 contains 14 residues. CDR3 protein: CASSSNPGQGGAFF. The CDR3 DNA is TGTGCCAGCAGCTCCAACCCGGGACAGGGAGGGGCTTTCTTT.

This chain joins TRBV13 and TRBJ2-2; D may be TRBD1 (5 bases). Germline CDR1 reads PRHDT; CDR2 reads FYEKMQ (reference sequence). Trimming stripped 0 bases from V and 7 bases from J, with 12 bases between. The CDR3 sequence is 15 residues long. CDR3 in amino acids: CASSLGGPSGGELFF. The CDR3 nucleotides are TGTGCCAGCAGCTTAGGGGGGCCCTCCGGCGGGGAGCTGTTTTTT.

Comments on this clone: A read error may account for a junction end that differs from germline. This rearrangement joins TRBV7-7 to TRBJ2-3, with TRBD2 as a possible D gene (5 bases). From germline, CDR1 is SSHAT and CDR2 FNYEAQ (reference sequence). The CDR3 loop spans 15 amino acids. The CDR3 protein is CASSLLASRTDTQYF. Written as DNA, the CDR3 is TGTGCTAGCAGCTTATTGGCTAGCAGAACAGATACGCAGTATTTT.

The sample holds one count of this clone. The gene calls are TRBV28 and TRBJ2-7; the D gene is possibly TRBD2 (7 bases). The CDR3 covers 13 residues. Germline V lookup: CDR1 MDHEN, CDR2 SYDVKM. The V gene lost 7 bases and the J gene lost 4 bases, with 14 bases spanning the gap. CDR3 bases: TGTGCCAGCATTCGGGGGGCCCCATACGAGCAGTACTTC. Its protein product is CASIRGAPYEQYF.

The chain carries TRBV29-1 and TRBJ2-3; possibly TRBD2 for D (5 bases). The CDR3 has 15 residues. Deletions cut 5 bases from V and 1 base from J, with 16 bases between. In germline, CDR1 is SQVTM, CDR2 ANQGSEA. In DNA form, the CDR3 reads TGCAGCGTTTTCGAGAACCGGGAAGGCACAGATACGCAGTATTTT. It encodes CSVFENREGTDTQYF.

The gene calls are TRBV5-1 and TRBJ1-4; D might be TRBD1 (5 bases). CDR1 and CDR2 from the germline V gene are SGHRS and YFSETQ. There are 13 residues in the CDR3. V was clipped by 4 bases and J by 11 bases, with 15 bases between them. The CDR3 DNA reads TGCGCCAGCAGCCGCGAGTTCCCAGGGAAACTGTTTTTT. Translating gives CASSREFPGKLFF.

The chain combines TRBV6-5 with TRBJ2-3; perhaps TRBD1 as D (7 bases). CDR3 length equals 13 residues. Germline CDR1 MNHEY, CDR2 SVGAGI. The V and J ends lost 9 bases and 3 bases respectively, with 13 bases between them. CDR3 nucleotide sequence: TGTGCCAGTAACTCAGGGGGGACAGATACGCAGTATTTT. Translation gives CASNSGGTDTQYF.

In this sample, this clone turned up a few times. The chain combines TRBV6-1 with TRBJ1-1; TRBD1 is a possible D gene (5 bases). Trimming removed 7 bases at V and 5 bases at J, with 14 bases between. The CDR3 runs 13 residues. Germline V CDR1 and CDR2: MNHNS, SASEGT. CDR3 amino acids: CASIWGRETEAFF. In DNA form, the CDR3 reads TGTGCCAGCATTTGGGGGAGGGAGACTGAAGCTTTCTTT.

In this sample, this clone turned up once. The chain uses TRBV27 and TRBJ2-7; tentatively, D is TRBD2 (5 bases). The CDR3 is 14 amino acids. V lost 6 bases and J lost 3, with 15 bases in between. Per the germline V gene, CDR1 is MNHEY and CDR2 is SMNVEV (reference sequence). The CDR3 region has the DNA TGTGCCAGCAGCTCCCCCGGGGAGAGCTACGAGCAGTACTTC. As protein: CASSSPGESYEQYF.

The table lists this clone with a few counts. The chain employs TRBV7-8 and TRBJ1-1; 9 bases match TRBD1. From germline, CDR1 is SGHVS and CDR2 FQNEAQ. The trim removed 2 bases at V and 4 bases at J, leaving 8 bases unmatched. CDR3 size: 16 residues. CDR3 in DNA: TGTGCCAGCAGCTTAACAGGGGGCAATGTGGGCACTGAAGCTTTCTTT. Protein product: CASSLTGGNVGTEAFF.

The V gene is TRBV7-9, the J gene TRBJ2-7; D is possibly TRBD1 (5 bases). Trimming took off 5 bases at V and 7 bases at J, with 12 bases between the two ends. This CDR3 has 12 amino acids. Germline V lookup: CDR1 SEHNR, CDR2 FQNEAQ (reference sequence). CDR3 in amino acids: CASSDGAVEQYF. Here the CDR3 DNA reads TGTGCCAGCAGCGATGGGGCGGTAGAGCAGTACTTC. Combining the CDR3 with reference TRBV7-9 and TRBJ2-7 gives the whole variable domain DTGVSQNPRHKITKRGQNVTFRCDPISEHNRLYWYRQTLGQGPEFLTYFQNEAQLEKSRLLSDRFSAERPKGSFSTLEIQRTEQGDSAMYLCASSDGAVEQYFGPGTRLTVT.